A selection of T cell receptor beta chains follows, all from one sample in a study of response to subunit inactivated influenza vaccine. TCRdb reprocessed the RT-PCR reads with MiXCR, giving one entry per CDR3 protein. There are 500,000 or so distinct CDR3 sequences in the sample; more than 15% occur only once, and around 3% lies in the top ten. The sample was CD4+ T cells sorted from PBMCs, taken 23 months after vaccination. The receptors come from a man between 45 and 75 years old who received an inactivated influenza vaccine. Both conserved end residues are part of each CDR3. A D gene is named only where the DNA matches it firmly. The size of a clone is reported for some rows only, either as once, few or many, or as a class for expanded clones.

many	TRBV11-2	TRBJ2-7	NA	CASSLGPMAAYEQYF	TGTGCCAGCAGCTTAGGTCCTATGGCGGCCTACGAGCAGTACTTC
few	TRBV20-1	TRBJ2-5	NA	CSASRDAQETQYF	TGCAGTGCTAGTCGGGACGCCCAAGAGACCCAGTACTTC
few	TRBV3-1	TRBJ1-1	NA	CASSQSGPYTEAFF	TGTGCCAGCAGCCAATCGGGGCCGTACACTGAAGCTTTCTTT
NA	TRBV27	TRBJ1-2	NA	CASSLEGRSSYTF	TGTGCCAGCAGTTTAGAAGGACGAAGCAGCTACACCTTC
NA	TRBV6-1	TRBJ2-5	TRBD2	CASRTGLAGGQETQYF	TGTGCCAGCAGGACTGGACTAGCGGGGGGGCAAGAGACCCAGTACTTC
NA	TRBV20-1	TRBJ2-1	TRBD2	CSAASSGRGYNEQFF	TGCAGTGCTGCCTCTAGCGGGAGAGGCTACAATGAGCAGTTCTTC
few	TRBV6-5	TRBJ2-1	TRBD1	CASSSRTGVKLSEQFF	TGTGCCAGCAGTTCCAGGACAGGGGTGAAGTTGAGTGAGCAGTTCTTC
few	TRBV5-1	TRBJ2-5	NA	CASSTSGSRETQYF	TGCGCCAGCAGCACATCAGGGAGTAGGGAGACCCAGTACTTC
few	TRBV18	TRBJ1-1	TRBD1	CASSPDRFMNTEAFF	TGTGCCAGCTCACCGGACAGGTTCATGAACACTGAAGCTTTCTTT
few	TRBV7-8	TRBJ2-2	TRBD1	CASSVRDRGLGELFF	TGTGCCAGCAGCGTCCGGGACAGGGGACTCGGGGAGCTGTTTTTT
few	TRBV2	TRBJ2-1	TRBD2	CASSGGLVNEQFF	TGTGCCAGCAGTGGGGGACTAGTCAATGAGCAGTTCTTC
few	TRBV7-2	TRBJ2-1	NA	CASSLGGSSLAHEQFF	TGTGCCAGCAGCTTAGGGGGATCCTCCTTAGCGCATGAGCAGTTCTTC